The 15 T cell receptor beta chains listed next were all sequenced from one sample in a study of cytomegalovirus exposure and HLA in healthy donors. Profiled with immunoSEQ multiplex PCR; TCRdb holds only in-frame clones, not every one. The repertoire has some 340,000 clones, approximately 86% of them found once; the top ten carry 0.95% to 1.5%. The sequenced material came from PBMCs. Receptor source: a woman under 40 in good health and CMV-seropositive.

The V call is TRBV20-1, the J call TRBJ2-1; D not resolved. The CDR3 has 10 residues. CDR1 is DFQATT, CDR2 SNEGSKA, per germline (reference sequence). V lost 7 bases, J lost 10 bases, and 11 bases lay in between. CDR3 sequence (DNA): TGCAGTGGAGGTCGGTCGGAGCAGTTCTTC. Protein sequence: CSGGRSEQFF.

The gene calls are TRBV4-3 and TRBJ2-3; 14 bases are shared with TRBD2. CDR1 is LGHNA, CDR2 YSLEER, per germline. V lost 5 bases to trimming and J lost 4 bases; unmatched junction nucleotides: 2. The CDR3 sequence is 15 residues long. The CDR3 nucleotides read TGCGCCAGCAGCAGACTAGCGGGAGGGCCAGATACGCAGTATTTT. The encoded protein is CASSRLAGGPDTQYF.

DNA for the CDR3: TGTGCCTGGGAGGTCGCTGGAAACACCATATATTTT. Protein: CAWEVAGNTIYF. The chain uses TRBV30 and TRBJ1-3; D uncertain. Germline CDR1 and CDR2: GTSNPN and SVGIG (reference sequence). CDR3 size: 12 residues. The germline V and J ends were trimmed by 5 bases and 2 bases, with 7 bases remaining between them.

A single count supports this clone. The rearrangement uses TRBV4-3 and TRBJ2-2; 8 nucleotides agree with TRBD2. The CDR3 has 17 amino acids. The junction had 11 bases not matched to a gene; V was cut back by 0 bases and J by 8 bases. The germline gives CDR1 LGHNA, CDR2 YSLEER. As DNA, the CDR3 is TGCGCCAGCAGCCAAGATCTCGCGGGGGGCCGAGGGGGGGAGCTGTTTTTT. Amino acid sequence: CASSQDLAGGRGGELFF.

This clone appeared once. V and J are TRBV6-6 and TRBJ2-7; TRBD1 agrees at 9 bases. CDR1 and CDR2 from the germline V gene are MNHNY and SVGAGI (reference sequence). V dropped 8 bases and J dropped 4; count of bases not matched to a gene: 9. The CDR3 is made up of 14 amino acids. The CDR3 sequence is CASSAGTGLYEQYF. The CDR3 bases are TGTGCCAGCTCAGCCGGGACAGGGTTGTACGAGCAGTACTTC.

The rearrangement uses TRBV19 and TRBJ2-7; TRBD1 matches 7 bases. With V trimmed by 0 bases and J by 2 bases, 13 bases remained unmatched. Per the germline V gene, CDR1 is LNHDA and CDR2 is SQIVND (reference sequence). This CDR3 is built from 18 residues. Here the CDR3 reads CASSIETPTDRIAYEQYF. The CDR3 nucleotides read TGTGCCAGTAGTATAGAGACCCCGACGGACAGGATAGCCTACGAGCAGTACTTC.

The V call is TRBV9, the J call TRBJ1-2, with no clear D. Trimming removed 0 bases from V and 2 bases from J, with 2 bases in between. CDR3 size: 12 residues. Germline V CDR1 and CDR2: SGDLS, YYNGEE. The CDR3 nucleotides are TGTGCCAGCAGCGTAGGCAACTATGGCTACACCTTC. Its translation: CASSVGNYGYTF.

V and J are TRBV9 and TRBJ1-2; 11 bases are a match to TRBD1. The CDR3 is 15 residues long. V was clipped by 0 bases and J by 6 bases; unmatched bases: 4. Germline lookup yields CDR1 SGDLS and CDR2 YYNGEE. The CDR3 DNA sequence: TGTGCCAGCAGCGTAGGGACAGGGGGCAGAGATGGCTACACCTTC. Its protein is CASSVGTGGRDGYTF.

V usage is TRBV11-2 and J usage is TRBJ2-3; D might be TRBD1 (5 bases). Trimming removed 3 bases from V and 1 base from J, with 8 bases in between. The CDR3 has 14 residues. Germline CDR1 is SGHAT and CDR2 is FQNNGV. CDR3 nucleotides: TGTGCCAGCAGCTTGCAGGGCGGCACAGATACGCAGTATTTT. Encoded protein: CASSLQGGTDTQYF.

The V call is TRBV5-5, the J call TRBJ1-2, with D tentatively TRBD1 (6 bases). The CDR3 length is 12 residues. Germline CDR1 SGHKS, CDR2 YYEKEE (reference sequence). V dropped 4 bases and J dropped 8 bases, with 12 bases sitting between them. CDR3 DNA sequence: TGTGCCAGCAGCCCGAGGGGGAAGGGCTACACCTTC. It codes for CASSPRGKGYTF.

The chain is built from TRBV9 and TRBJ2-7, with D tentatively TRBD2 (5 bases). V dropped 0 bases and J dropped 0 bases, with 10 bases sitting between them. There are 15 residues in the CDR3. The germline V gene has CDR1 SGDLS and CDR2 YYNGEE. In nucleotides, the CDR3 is TGTGCCAGCAGCGTAGGGGAGTTCGACTCCTACGAGCAGTACTTC. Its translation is CASSVGEFDSYEQYF. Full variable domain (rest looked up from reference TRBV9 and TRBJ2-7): DSGVTQTPKHLITATGQRVTLRCSPRSGDLSVYWYQQSLDQGLQFLIQYYNGEERAKGNILERFSAQQFPDLHSELNLSSLELGDSALYFCASSVGEFDSYEQYFGPGTRLTVT.

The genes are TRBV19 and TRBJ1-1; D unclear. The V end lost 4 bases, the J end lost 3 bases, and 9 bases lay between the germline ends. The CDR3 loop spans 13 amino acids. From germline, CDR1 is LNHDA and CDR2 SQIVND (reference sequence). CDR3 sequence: CASSTGPHTEAFF. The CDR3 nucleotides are TGTGCCAGTAGTACCGGACCGCACACTGAAGCTTTCTTT.

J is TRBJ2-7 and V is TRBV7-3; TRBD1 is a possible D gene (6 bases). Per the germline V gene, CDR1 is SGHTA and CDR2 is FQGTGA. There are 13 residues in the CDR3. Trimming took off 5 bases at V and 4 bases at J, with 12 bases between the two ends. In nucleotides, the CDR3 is TGTGCCAGCAGCCCGGGACACCGATACGAGCAGTACTTC. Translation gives CASSPGHRYEQYF.

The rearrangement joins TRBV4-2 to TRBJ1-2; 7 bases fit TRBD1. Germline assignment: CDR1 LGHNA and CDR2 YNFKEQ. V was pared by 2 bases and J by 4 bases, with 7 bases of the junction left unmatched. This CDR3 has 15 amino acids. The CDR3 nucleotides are TGTGCCAGCAGCCAACCTACAGGGGCGGGCTATGGCTACACCTTC. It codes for CASSQPTGAGYGYTF.

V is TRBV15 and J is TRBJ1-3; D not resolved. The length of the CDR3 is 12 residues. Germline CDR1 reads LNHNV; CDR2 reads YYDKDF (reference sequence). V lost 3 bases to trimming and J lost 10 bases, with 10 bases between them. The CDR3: CATSSPSRTIYF. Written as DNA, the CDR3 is TGTGCCACCAGCAGCCCAAGTAGGACCATATATTTT.